Sequencing of this T cell receptor (beta chain) was carried out in a study of cytomegalovirus exposure and HLA in healthy donors. This clone came up once. Its antigen is unidentified. Whole-study findings and limits: Listed as cytomegalovirus-associated were 164 TCR beta chains.

TCRdb's copy holds only in-frame clones and misses some; the assay was immunoSEQ multiplex PCR. The sample carries over 200,000 clones, approximately 86% recorded once. Separate from the roughly 700-subject first cohort, the roughly 130-subject validation cohort was the one that the donors belonged to. The germline CDR1 and CDR2 sequences are MGHRA and YSYEKL. The CDR3 is 13 residues long. Trimming took off 0 bases at V and 14 bases at J, with 13 bases between the two ends. The rearrangement links TRBV4-1 to TRBJ1-4, with D possibly TRBD1 on 6 matching bases. The source of this sequence is a woman under 30 in good health and CMV-seronegative. Sequencing used PBMCs. The CDR3 DNA reads as TGCGCCAGCAGCCAAGATTACAGGACAGACCTGTTTTTT. This encodes CASSQDYRTDLFF.